The next 30 T cell receptor beta chains were all read from a single sample in a study of neoadjuvant anti-PD-1 for oral cavity cancer. Only in-frame clones appear in the TCRdb table, and some are missing; sequencing was by immunoSEQ multiplex PCR. The sample has around 13,000 clones; about 73% are singletons. Time point indicated: after neoadjuvant nivolumab, at surgical resection. The specimen was PBMCs, collected after nivolumab (anti-PD-1) treatment. The receptors were sampled from a person between 35 and 79 years old with oral cavity squamous cell carcinoma.

J is TRBJ2-2 and V is TRBV7-3; TRBD2 is a possible D gene (6 bases). V lost 4 bases, J lost 1 base, and 7 bases lay in between. The CDR3 totals 14 residues. CDR1 is SGHTA, CDR2 FQGTGA, per germline. CDR3 sequence reads: CASSSGLNTGELFF. CDR3 coding DNA: TGTGCCAGCAGCTCGGGACTGAACACCGGGGAGCTGTTTTTT. Combining the CDR3 with reference TRBV7-3 and TRBJ2-2 gives the whole variable domain GAGVSQTPSNKVTEKGKYVELRCDPISGHTALYWYRQSLGQGPEFLIYFQGTGAADDSGLPNDRFFAVRPEGSVSTLKIQRTERGDSAVYLCASSSGLNTGELFFGEGSRLTVL.

The chain has TRBV30 and TRBJ2-5; 12 nucleotides match TRBD1. CDR3 length equals 15 residues. Germline V CDR1 and CDR2: GTSNPN, SVGIG (reference sequence). V was clipped by 5 bases and J by 5 bases; unmatched bases: 9. The CDR3 DNA follows: TGTGCCTGGGGGACCGGGACAGGGGGCTCGGAGACCCAGTACTTC. Translated: CAWGTGTGGSETQYF.

The chain couples TRBV6-1 to TRBJ2-4; no clear D gene. Germline V lookup: CDR1 MNHNS, CDR2 SASEGT. This CDR3 has 13 residues. Trimming stripped 8 bases from V and 3 bases from J, with 11 bases between. CDR3 DNA: TGTGCCAGCGTCGGGTCCGGCAAAAACATTCAGTACTTC. Translated, it gives CASVGSGKNIQYF.

This chain uses TRBV2 with TRBJ2-7; a weak D match, TRBD1 (5 bases). This CDR3 is built from 12 residues. The germline CDR1 and CDR2 sequences are SNHLY and FYNNEI. V was pared by 6 bases and J by 3 bases, with 9 bases between. The CDR3 loop reads CASRADSYEQYF. CDR3 sequence (DNA): TGTGCCAGCAGGGCTGACAGCTACGAGCAGTACTTC.

The chain joins TRBV13 to TRBJ2-4, with 9 bases fitting TRBD2. Germline V CDR1 and CDR2: PRHDT, FYEKMQ (reference sequence). V lost 0 bases, J lost 3 bases, and 6 bases stayed unmatched. The CDR3 sequence is 17 residues long. The CDR3 DNA reads as TGTGCCAGCAGCTTAGGCCTAGCGGGATCTGGCAAAAACATTCAGTACTTC. This codes for CASSLGLAGSGKNIQYF.

The chain uses TRBV10-3 and TRBJ1-1; D is ambiguous. Trimming took 4 bases from V and 1 from J, leaving 10 bases between them. Germline V CDR1 and CDR2: ENHRY, SYGVKD. This CDR3 has 14 amino acids. In DNA, the CDR3 is TGTGCCATCAGTGCGGCGGAGGCGAACACTGAAGCTTTCTTT. Amino acid sequence: CAISAAEANTEAFF.

The chain is built from TRBV25-1 and TRBJ2-2; a weak D match, TRBD1 (6 bases). The germline V gene has CDR1 MGHDK and CDR2 SYGVNS. The CDR3 spans 15 residues. V was trimmed by 1 base and J by 4 bases, leaving 10 bases between them. The CDR3: CASSESLGATGELFF. The CDR3 DNA is TGTGCCAGCAGTGAATCTCTGGGGGCCACCGGGGAGCTGTTTTTT.

CDR3 region: CASSYDGYQPQHF. The CDR3 DNA is TGTGCCAGCAGTTATGACGGGTATCAGCCCCAGCATTTT. This chain joins TRBV6-6 and TRBJ1-5; unclear D gene. Germline assignment: CDR1 MNHNY and CDR2 SVGAGI (reference sequence). This CDR3 comprises 13 residues. The V end was cut by 3 bases, the J end by 5 bases, with 8 bases between.

The V gene is TRBV6-5, the J gene TRBJ2-1; D gene unclear. V dropped 7 bases and J dropped 14 bases, with 15 bases sitting between them. This CDR3 has 11 amino acids. Germline values: CDR1 MNHEY, CDR2 SVGAGI. The CDR3 loop reads CASKDRFWEFF. CDR3 in DNA: TGTGCCAGCAAGGATAGATTCTGGGAGTTCTTC.

This clone was counted between two and nine times. For the CDR3, the DNA is TGTGCCAGCAGCATTAAGGAGGACACTGAAGCTTTCTTT. It codes for CASSIKEDTEAFF. The chain combines TRBV6-6 with TRBJ1-1; no firm D call. Germline V gives CDR1 MNHNY, CDR2 SVGAGI (reference sequence). This CDR3 has 13 amino acids. V lost 6 bases to trimming and J lost 3 bases, with 11 bases between them.

The chain links TRBV9 to TRBJ2-1; 11 nucleotides line up with TRBD2. Germline CDR1 is SGDLS and CDR2 is YYNGEE. After removal of 0 bases from V and 1 base from J, the junction contained 3 bases not matched to a gene. The CDR3 has 17 residues. The CDR3 DNA reads as TGTGCCAGCAGCGTAGTGGCTAGCGGGAGGTCCTACAATGAGCAGTTCTTC. Amino acids: CASSVVASGRSYNEQFF.

The chain employs TRBV19 and TRBJ2-5; TRBD2 matches 7 bases. This CDR3 is 15 amino acids long. With 3 bases clipped from V and 2 bases from J, the junction kept 6 bases outside the gene matches. Germline CDR1 LNHDA, CDR2 SQIVND (reference sequence). This CDR3 is CASSISLAVQETQYF. The CDR3 DNA is TGTGCCAGTAGTATCAGCCTAGCGGTGCAAGAGACCCAGTACTTC.

The rearrangement joins TRBV7-2 to TRBJ2-3, with a possible D match to TRBD2 (5 bases). Germline CDR1 is SGHTA and CDR2 is FQGNSA. This CDR3 comprises 13 residues. Deletions cut 5 bases from V and 7 bases from J, with 13 bases between. The CDR3 loop reads CASSVQPGNTQYF. Here the CDR3 DNA reads TGTGCCAGCAGCGTCCAGCCGGGGAATACGCAGTATTTT.

The V and J genes are TRBV2 and TRBJ2-5; 12 bases are a match to TRBD2. This CDR3 has 16 amino acids. Germline CDR1 reads SNHLY; CDR2 reads FYNNEI. V gave up 1 base and J gave up 4 bases; unmatched junction bases: 4. In nucleotides, the CDR3 is TGTGCCAGCAGTGAAGGGTCTAGCGGGAGGGTAGAGACCCAGTACTTC. Translation: CASSEGSSGRVETQYF.

The chain joins TRBV4-1 to TRBJ2-7; TRBD1 matches at 9 bases. Germline V CDR1 and CDR2: MGHRA, YSYEKL. With 1 base clipped from V and 4 bases from J, the junction kept 5 bases outside the gene matches. The CDR3 consists of 15 residues. The CDR3 is CASSQARQGVYEQYF. DNA of the CDR3: TGCGCCAGCAGCCAAGCCCGACAGGGGGTATACGAGCAGTACTTC.

This clone appeared once. The chain uses TRBV6-5 and TRBJ2-7; no clear D gene. The V end lost 0 bases, the J end lost 4 bases, and 10 bases lay between the germline ends. CDR3 length: 14 residues. CDR1 MNHEY and CDR2 SVGAGI come from the germline V gene. The CDR3 spells CASSYSVGIYEQYF. For the CDR3, the DNA is TGTGCCAGCAGTTACTCGGTCGGTATTTACGAGCAGTACTTC.

The CDR3 DNA follows: TGTGCCAGCAGTGAACAGTCAGTCCCTCTTGAAGCTTTCTTT. This sequence encodes CASSEQSVPLEAFF. This chain connects TRBV2 to TRBJ1-1; D call uncertain. Germline V gives CDR1 SNHLY, CDR2 FYNNEI. The CDR3 spans 14 residues. V was shortened by 2 bases and J by 7 bases, with 14 bases between the two germline ends.

The chain links TRBV10-3 to TRBJ2-2; D call uncertain. The V end lost 0 bases, the J end lost 6 bases, and 5 bases lay between the germline ends. This CDR3 has 13 residues. Germline V gene data show CDR1 as ENHRY and CDR2 as SYGVKD. CDR3 sequence (DNA): TGTGCCATCAGTGAGTCGGTATCCGGGGAGCTGTTTTTT. Its translation is CAISESVSGELFF.

There are a few counts of this clone. The chain employs TRBV2 and TRBJ1-2; no definite D call. Germline V CDR1 and CDR2: SNHLY, FYNNEI. V was cut by 8 bases and J by 8 bases, with 18 bases left in between. The CDR3 spans 13 residues. CDR3 in DNA: TGTGCCAGCCGCCAGGAGGTAGCCTACGGCTACACCTTC. Translating gives CASRQEVAYGYTF.

The chain recombines TRBV7-6 with TRBJ2-3; TRBD2 agrees at 7 bases. CDR1 is SGHVS, CDR2 FNYEAQ, per germline. This CDR3 has 15 amino acids. Trimming removed 5 bases from V and 0 bases from J; junction bases left unmatched: 5. The CDR3 here is CASSLLAPSTDTQYF. In DNA, the CDR3 is TGTGCCAGCAGCCTACTAGCGCCCAGCACAGATACGCAGTATTTT.

The rearrangement uses TRBV11-2 and TRBJ1-1; D possibly corresponds to TRBD1 (6 bases). V lost 3 bases to trimming and J lost 8 bases, with 7 bases between them. The CDR3 has 11 residues. CDR1 is SGHAT and CDR2 is FQNNGV in the germline V gene. Here the CDR3 reads CASSFGQEAFF. As DNA, the CDR3 is TGTGCCAGCAGCTTCGGACAGGAAGCTTTCTTT.

The genes are TRBV30 and TRBJ1-5; no clear D gene. Germline V gene lookup returns CDR1 GTSNPN and CDR2 SVGIG (reference sequence). The ends were cut back, 2 bases at V and 2 bases at J, with 22 bases in the middle. The CDR3 has 18 residues. The CDR3 spells CAWSPTSAWSTGNQPQHF. CDR3 bases: TGTGCCTGGAGTCCAACGAGTGCATGGAGTACCGGCAATCAGCCCCAGCATTTT. Full variable domain (outside the CDR3, taken from reference TRBV30 and TRBJ1-5): SQTIHQWPATLVQPVGSPLSLECTVEGTSNPNLYWYRQAAGRGLQLLFYSVGIGQISSEVPQNLSASRPQDRQFILSSKKLLLSDSGFYLCAWSPTSAWSTGNQPQHFGDGTRLSIL.

The CDR3 nucleotides read TGTGCCAGCAGCTCAGGTGGGGGGACTGAAGCTTTCTTT. Amino acid sequence: CASSSGGGTEAFF. The chain uses TRBV7-3 and TRBJ1-1, with D possibly being TRBD1 (5 bases). The V end was cut by 4 bases, the J end by 5 bases, with 11 bases between. Germline V gene sequence: CDR1 SGHTA, CDR2 FQGTGA. The CDR3 totals 13 residues.

The chain combines TRBV6-1 with TRBJ2-7; D is unclear. The germline V gene encodes CDR1 MNHNS and CDR2 SASEGT. The CDR3 spans 12 residues. Trimming removed 8 bases from V and 6 bases from J, with 14 bases in between. This CDR3 is CASVALSREQYF. Here the CDR3 DNA reads TGTGCCAGCGTAGCACTTTCTCGCGAGCAGTACTTC.

The chain carries TRBV5-1 and TRBJ2-5, with 8 bases fitting TRBD2. Losses at the gene ends were 3 bases for V and 2 bases for J; bases not matched to a gene: 3. Germline-derived CDR1 and CDR2 are SGHRS and YFSETQ. The CDR3 spans 14 residues. The chain's CDR3 is CASSSRGAQETQYF. In DNA, the CDR3 is TGCGCCAGCAGCTCGCGGGGGGCTCAAGAGACCCAGTACTTC.

This clone was observed a handful of times. The chain carries TRBV23-1 and TRBJ2-7; D could derive from TRBD1 or TRBD2 (5 bases each). Being an ORF, TRBV23-1 has a function that is uncertain. Trimming cost V 7 bases and J 3 bases, with 22 bases left between them. CDR3 size: 16 residues. CDR3 DNA sequence: TGCGCCAGCATTTATAACCGGGACCTTCGGGACTACGAGCAGTACTTC. It yields the protein CASIYNRDLRDYEQYF.

Comments on this clone: The DNA is omitted, as the CDR3 cannot be located on it reliably, and the CDR3 follows TCRdb's listing. This sequence joins TRBV28 and TRBJ1-4; the D call TRBD1 from the table was never checked on the DNA. The CDR3 is 13 amino acids long, termini counted. Germline V lookup: CDR1 MDHEN, CDR2 SYDVKM. CDR3 protein: CASSWGKGTPRGF.

The chain employs TRBV7-8 and TRBJ2-6; perhaps D is TRBD1 or TRBD2 (6 bases each). The CDR3 length is 16 residues. Germline CDR1 SGHVS, CDR2 FQNEAQ. V lost 3 bases to trimming and J lost 0 bases, with 9 bases between them. The CDR3 nucleotides are TGTGCCAGCAGCTTTAAGGGGGGCTCTGGGGCCAACGTCCTGACTTTC. Amino acids: CASSFKGGSGANVLTF.

This chain connects TRBV9 to TRBJ1-1, with TRBD1 as a possible D gene (5 bases). V dropped 4 bases and J dropped 6 bases, with 13 bases sitting between them. The CDR3 has 13 residues. CDR1 is SGDLS and CDR2 is YYNGEE in the germline V gene. The CDR3 sequence: CASSFGEGSEAFF. The CDR3 coding sequence is TGTGCCAGCAGCTTCGGGGAGGGGTCTGAAGCTTTCTTT.

This clone was counted only a few times. V gene TRBV7-9 combines with J gene TRBJ2-1, with 11 positions matching TRBD2. The germline V gene encodes CDR1 SEHNR and CDR2 FQNEAQ (reference sequence). There are 18 residues in the CDR3. The V and J ends lost 4 bases and 2 bases, in that order; junction bases with no gene match: 10. The CDR3 protein is CASSSPVAGGPTYNEQFF. The CDR3 DNA is TGTGCCAGCAGCTCTCCCGTAGCGGGAGGGCCGACCTACAATGAGCAGTTCTTC.